The sequence of this TCR beta chain was determined in a study of metastatic and nonmetastatic thyroid tumors. TCRdb reanalyzed the PCR reads via MiXCR. The table shows about 32,000 clones, with about 25% occurring only once. Prior to thyroid surgery, none of the patients had received any treatment. This CDR3 is 12 amino acids long. Germline CDR1 is MNHEY and CDR2 is SVGAGI. V lost 3 bases to trimming and J lost 10 bases; unmatched junction nucleotides: 4. This clone came up many times. This TCR came from a female donor with papillary thyroid cancer or a benign thyroid nodule (not recorded which). Some clones in this sample may be carry-over from other donors' samples. The chain is built from TRBV6-5 and TRBJ1-2; 8 nucleotides align to TRBD1. The sequenced sample was blood. CDR3 sequence: CASSYKQGDYTF. In nucleotides, the CDR3 is TGTGCCAGCAGTTATAAACAGGGGGACTACACCTTC.